The clone carrying this T cell receptor beta chain has just a few counts. As yet, its antigen is unknown. PCR employed 60 Vbeta and 13 Jbeta primers. Using immunoSEQ multiplex PCR, the repertoire was profiled, and TCRdb retains in-frame clones only, with some absent. The sample records tens of thousands of clones, approximately 90% being singletons. The data were taken from a study of cytomegalovirus exposure and HLA in healthy donors. Study-level findings and limits: Some TCR beta chains (around 160 of them) were listed as cytomegalovirus-associated. Across donors, most TCRs were seen rarely, yet some public ones were widespread.

Looked up from germline, CDR1 is MNHEY and CDR2 is SMNVEV (reference sequence). V dropped 5 bases and J dropped 0; count of bases not matched to a gene: 13. The CDR3 consists of 19 residues. The sequence derives from a woman aged 40-49 years in good health and CMV-seropositive. Sequenced: PBMCs. The chain joins TRBV27 to TRBJ2-3, with 11 bases fitting TRBD2. This chain's CDR3 is CASSVLLAGGLTSTDTQYF. Written as DNA, the CDR3 is TGTGCCAGCAGTGTCCTCCTAGCGGGGGGCCTCACTAGCACAGATACGCAGTATTTT.